Listed here is a single TCR beta chain. Its target is unknown. The data are from a study of shared clonotypes between healthy human individuals. Study-level information: Donor ages ranged 18 to 49 years: a couple of women, a few men.

Study-wide findings and caveats: Generation of non-shared clonotypes was less probable than generation of clonotypes shared by all four donors.

The CDR3 covers 14 residues. V lost 5 bases and J 4 bases, leaving 9 bases between the germline ends. CDR1 and CDR2 from the germline V gene are SEHNR and FQNEAQ (reference sequence). Here immunoSEQ multiplex PCR was the method, and the copy in TCRdb shows in-frame clones only, minus some. The sample consists of roughly 1,000,000 clones, 75% to 80% of them appearing once. The sample comprised memory CD4+ T cells from PBMCs. Indicated subset: CD45RA-negative fraction. This TCR derives from a man between 18 and 29 years old in good health. Some clones in this sample may be carry-over from other donors' samples. The chain carries TRBV7-9 and TRBJ1-6, with D hard to call. CDR3 sequence reads: CASSPAEYNSPLHF. The CDR3 coding sequence is TGTGCCAGCAGCCCGGCGGAGTATAATTCACCCCTCCACTTT.